Listed below are T cell receptor beta chains from one sample, sequenced in a study of cytotoxic CD8 clonotypes in ibrutinib-treated CLL. Libraries were prepared by immunoSEQ multiplex PCR; TCRdb keeps only in-frame clonotypes and omits some of them. Of about 200,000 clones in the sample, around 70% are singletons; the top ten hold roughly 12%. This specimen consisted of PBMCs, obtained after 24 months of ibrutinib treatment. Receptor source: a human donor with chronic lymphocytic leukemia. Both conserved end residues are part of each CDR3. Fields, in order: D gene, V gene, clone size, J gene, CDR3 DNA, CDR3 protein. The D gene is left open where the match is weak. Rows give clone size only sometimes, using once, few, many, or a class for an expanded clone.

d_call: .; v_call: TRBV6-5; clone_size: .; j_call: TRBJ2-7; cdr3_nt: TGTGCCAGCAGTTACCGAGGCAGAAACTCCTACGAGCAGTACTTC; cdr3_aa: CASSYRGRNSYEQYF
d_call: .; v_call: TRBV11-3; clone_size: .; j_call: TRBJ2-1; cdr3_nt: TGTGCCAGCAGCCCCACTGCGGGACATATTTACAATGAGCAGTTCTTC; cdr3_aa: CASSPTAGHIYNEQFF
d_call: TRBD1; v_call: TRBV5-6; clone_size: .; j_call: TRBJ2-7; cdr3_nt: TGTGCCAGCAGGAGAGACAGGGCTCCGGGTGAGCAGTACTTC; cdr3_aa: CASRRDRAPGEQYF
d_call: TRBD1; v_call: TRBV7-9; clone_size: few; j_call: TRBJ2-4; cdr3_nt: TGTGCCAGCAGCTTGGGACCCGGGACAGGTCGAATTCAGTACTTC; cdr3_aa: CASSLGPGTGRIQYF
d_call: .; v_call: TRBV19; clone_size: few; j_call: TRBJ1-3; cdr3_nt: TGTGCCGCCGGGGCCAGGGCCGGAAACACCATATATTTT; cdr3_aa: CAAGARAGNTIYF
d_call: TRBD1; v_call: TRBV2; clone_size: .; j_call: TRBJ2-7; cdr3_nt: TGTGCCAGCAGTGCCGGGACAGTCGGCGAGCAGTACTTC; cdr3_aa: CASSAGTVGEQYF
d_call: .; v_call: TRBV28; clone_size: .; j_call: TRBJ1-2; cdr3_nt: TGTGCCAGCCGCGGGGGGGCCGAGGAGAGAGGCTATGGCTACACCTTC; cdr3_aa: CASRGGAEERGYGYTF
d_call: TRBD1; v_call: TRBV6-5; clone_size: few; j_call: TRBJ1-2; cdr3_nt: TGTGCCAGCAGGCGACCGGGACAGGTGCGTGGCTACACCTTC; cdr3_aa: CASRRPGQVRGYTF
d_call: TRBD2; v_call: TRBV2; clone_size: .; j_call: TRBJ2-1; cdr3_nt: TGTGCCAGCATTCATCAGGGACTAGCGGGAGCTATTAAACATGGGTACAATGAGCAGTTCTTC; cdr3_aa: CASIHQGLAGAIKHGYNEQFF
d_call: .; v_call: TRBV4-3; clone_size: .; j_call: TRBJ2-7; cdr3_nt: TGCGCCAGCAGCCAACAGACAGGCTACGAGCAGTACTTC; cdr3_aa: CASSQQTGYEQYF
d_call: .; v_call: TRBV5-1; clone_size: .; j_call: TRBJ2-2; cdr3_nt: TGCGCCAGCAGCTCAATGGGGGCGAACACCGGGGAGCTGTTTTTT; cdr3_aa: CASSSMGANTGELFF
d_call: .; v_call: TRBV6-5; clone_size: .; j_call: TRBJ1-1; cdr3_nt: TGTGCCTCGGGGGAGGTGAACACTGAAGCTTTCTTT; cdr3_aa: CASGEVNTEAFF
d_call: .; v_call: TRBV13; clone_size: .; j_call: TRBJ2-7; cdr3_nt: TGTGCCAGCAGCTTAGGCCTTACAGACGGGGGCGACGAGCAGTACTTC; cdr3_aa: CASSLGLTDGGDEQYF
d_call: TRBD2; v_call: TRBV14; clone_size: .; j_call: TRBJ2-5; cdr3_nt: TGTGCCAGCAGCCAAGTGATCCTAGCGGGAGGCTGGCAAGAGACCCAGTACTTC; cdr3_aa: CASSQVILAGGWQETQYF
d_call: TRBD1; v_call: TRBV7-3; clone_size: .; j_call: TRBJ2-7; cdr3_nt: TGTGCCAGCAGCCCCGACAGGGGAGTGTTGCGGGAGCAGTACTTC; cdr3_aa: CASSPDRGVLREQYF
d_call: .; v_call: TRBV7-9; clone_size: .; j_call: TRBJ2-3; cdr3_nt: TGTGCCAGCAGCTTAGCAGGCTCTAGCACAGATACGCAGTATTTT; cdr3_aa: CASSLAGSSTDTQYF
d_call: .; v_call: TRBV19; clone_size: .; j_call: TRBJ1-5; cdr3_nt: TGTGCCAGTAGTATAGAGTCGGGACGGCCTCTTAGCAATCAGCCCCAGCATTTT; cdr3_aa: CASSIESGRPLSNQPQHF
d_call: .; v_call: TRBV29-1; clone_size: .; j_call: TRBJ2-3; cdr3_nt: TGCAGCGTTGGGAGGGGGGGCACAGATACGCAGTATTTT; cdr3_aa: CSVGRGGTDTQYF
d_call: .; v_call: TRBV2; clone_size: few; j_call: TRBJ2-5; cdr3_nt: TGTGCCAGCAGTCGAAAGACCCAGTACTTC; cdr3_aa: CASSRKTQYF
d_call: .; v_call: TRBV19; clone_size: .; j_call: TRBJ1-1; cdr3_nt: TGTGCCAGTAGTATAGATAGGGCGTCAGGAAGACCTGAAGCTTTCTTT; cdr3_aa: CASSIDRASGRPEAFF
d_call: .; v_call: TRBV28; clone_size: .; j_call: TRBJ2-7; cdr3_nt: TGTGCCAGCAGTTTAAGAGATAGAGGGTACGAGCAGTACTTC; cdr3_aa: CASSLRDRGYEQYF
d_call: .; v_call: TRBV7-8; clone_size: few; j_call: TRBJ1-2; cdr3_nt: TGTGCCAGCAGCCCACAGGAAGACTATGGCTACACCTTC; cdr3_aa: CASSPQEDYGYTF